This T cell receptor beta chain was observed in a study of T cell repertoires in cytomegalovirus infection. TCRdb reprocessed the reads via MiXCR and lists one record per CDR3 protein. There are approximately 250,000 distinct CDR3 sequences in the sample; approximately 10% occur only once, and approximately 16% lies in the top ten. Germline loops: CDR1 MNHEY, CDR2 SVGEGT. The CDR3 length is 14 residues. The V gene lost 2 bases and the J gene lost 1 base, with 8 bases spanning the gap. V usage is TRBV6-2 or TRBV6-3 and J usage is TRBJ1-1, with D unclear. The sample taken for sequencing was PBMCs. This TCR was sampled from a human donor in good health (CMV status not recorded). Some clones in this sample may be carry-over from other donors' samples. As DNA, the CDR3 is TGTGCCAGCAGTTACCTCCTGGGGAACACTGAAGCTTTCTTT. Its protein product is CASSYLLGNTEAFF.